This T cell receptor (beta chain) was sequenced in a study of CD8 T cells in Susac syndrome. V lost 5 bases and J 8 bases, leaving 9 bases between the germline ends. The CDR3 has 11 residues. The germline CDR1 and CDR2 sequences are MDHEN and SYDVKM. Reverse transcription of 0.5 to 1 ug RNA used random hexamers. Amplification of TCR beta CDR3 was carried out by immunoSEQ multiplex PCR, which covered 54 Vbeta and 13 Jbeta segments. TCRdb reprocessed the immunoSEQ multiplex PCR reads via MiXCR and lists one record per CDR3 protein. The table records roughly 140,000 distinct CDR3 sequences, around 96% of them present only once. TCR beta sequences were obtained from blood CD8+ and CD4+ T cells.

The rearrangement uses TRBV28 and TRBJ1-2; no clear D. The clonotype originates from a human donor with multiple sclerosis. Sequences were obtained from CD8+ T cells from PBMCs. Here the CDR3 reads CASSRDRGYTF. CDR3 DNA sequence: TGTGCCAGCAGTCGAGATCGAGGCTACACCTTC.